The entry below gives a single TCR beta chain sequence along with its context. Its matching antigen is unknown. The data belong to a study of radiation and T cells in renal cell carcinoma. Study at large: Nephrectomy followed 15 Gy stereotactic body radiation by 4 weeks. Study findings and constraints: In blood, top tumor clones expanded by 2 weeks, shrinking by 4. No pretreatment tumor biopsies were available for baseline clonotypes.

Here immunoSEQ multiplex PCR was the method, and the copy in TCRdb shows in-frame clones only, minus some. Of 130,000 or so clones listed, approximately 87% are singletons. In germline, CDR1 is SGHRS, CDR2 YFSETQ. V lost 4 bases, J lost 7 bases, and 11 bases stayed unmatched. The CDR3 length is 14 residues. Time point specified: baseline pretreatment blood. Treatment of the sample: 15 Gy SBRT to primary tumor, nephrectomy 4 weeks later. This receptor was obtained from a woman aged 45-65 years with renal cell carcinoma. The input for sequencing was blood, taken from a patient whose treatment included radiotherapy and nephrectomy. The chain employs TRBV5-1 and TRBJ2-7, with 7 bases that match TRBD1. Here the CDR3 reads CASSPDSPGQEQYF. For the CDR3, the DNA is TGCGCCAGCAGCCCGGATTCGCCGGGACAGGAGCAGTACTTC.